This T cell receptor beta chain emerged from a study of control samples from healthy donors and cancer patients. The germline V gene encodes CDR1 ENHRY and CDR2 SYGVKD. The CDR3 extends over 17 amino acids. The V segment lost 3 bases and the J segment 4 bases; nucleotides outside the gene matches: 12. Libraries were prepared by immunoSEQ multiplex PCR; TCRdb keeps only in-frame clonotypes and omits some of them. The sample contains 150,000 or so clones, roughly 93% of which appear only once. The chain recombines TRBV10-3 with TRBJ1-2, with 9 bases that match TRBD1. The clonotype comes from a man aged 18 to 30 in good health. The sequenced material came from blood. The CDR3 DNA is TGTGCCATCAGTGAATTGACGGTCACAGGGGGCTCCTATGGCTACACCTTC. Protein: CAISELTVTGGSYGYTF.